The entry below describes one TCR beta chain. Its specificity is unknown. The sample originates from a study of PD-L1 blockade in urothelial cancer. On the study more broadly: The patients' atezolizumab therapy, 1,200 mg intravenously every 3 weeks, started in 2014. Median blood clonality was about 0.086, with tens of thousands of unique TCRs.

Data came from immunoSEQ multiplex PCR; TCRdb stores just in-frame clones and leaves some out. The sample includes approximately 110,000 clones, approximately 85% of them seen just once. Study observations and caveats: More expansion of tumor-associated blood clones, seen at 3 weeks, marked durable-benefit patients.

Per-patient samples, pretreatment and on-treatment, numbered 1 to 8. Germline CDR1 is SGHAT and CDR2 is FQDESV (reference sequence). Trimming removed 6 bases at V and 0 bases at J, with 8 bases between. The CDR3 length is 14 residues. Sequencing was performed on PBMCs, taken around atezolizumab (anti-PD-L1) treatment. The clonotype was recovered from a man aged 50 or older with urothelial cancer. The V and J genes are TRBV11-1 and TRBJ2-2, with D perhaps matching TRBD2 (5 bases). The CDR3 is CASRDSSNTGELFF. Written as DNA, the CDR3 is TGTGCCAGCAGGGACTCCTCGAACACCGGGGAGCTGTTTTTT.